Listed here are 32 T cell receptor beta chains from one sample, sequenced in a study of blood T cell repertoires in COVID-19. Profiling relied on immunoSEQ multiplex PCR, and the TCRdb table lists in-frame clones only, not all of them. The sample yields more than 50,000 clones, roughly 89% seen once. Sequences were obtained from peripheral blood. The receptors were gathered from a man aged 60 to 69 with active COVID-19.

About this clone itself: Other DNA sequences in the sample encode the same CDR3. V is TRBV10-3 and J is TRBJ2-3, with D tentatively TRBD2 (6 bases). Germline V gives CDR1 ENHRY, CDR2 SYGVKD. V was cut by 4 bases and J by 0 bases, with 8 bases left in between. This CDR3 is 14 amino acids long. CDR3 sequence (DNA): TGTGCCATCAGTGTCGGGACTAGCACAGATACGCAGTATTTT. It is translated as CAISVGTSTDTQYF.

The CDR3 DNA reads TGTGCCAGCAGCCCGGGACAGGGCTCCTACAATGAGCAGTTCTTC. It yields the protein CASSPGQGSYNEQFF. The V gene is TRBV5-5, the J gene TRBJ2-1; the match to TRBD1 covers 9 bases. The germline V gene encodes CDR1 SGHKS and CDR2 YYEKEE (reference sequence). J gave up 0 bases and V 4 bases, and 2 bases lay outside the gene matches. There are 15 residues in the CDR3.

The chain uses TRBV7-3 and TRBJ2-1, with D possibly matching TRBD2 (6 bases). CDR1 is SGHTA, CDR2 FQGTGA, per germline. The CDR3 spans 14 residues. V gave up 5 bases and J gave up 10 bases, with 18 bases separating them. The CDR3 nucleotides are TGTGCCAGCAGCCCTGGGACCCCGGCGGGGGAGCAGTTCTTC. Translation: CASSPGTPAGEQFF.

The chain has TRBV6-6 and TRBJ1-5, with 9 bases aligning to TRBD1. The CDR3 loop spans 16 amino acids. J gave up 9 bases and V 7 bases, and 16 bases lay outside the gene matches. Germline-derived CDR1 and CDR2 are MNHNY and SVGAGI (reference sequence). The CDR3 region is CASNQGQGLEGGPQHF. CDR3 in DNA: TGTGCCAGCAACCAGGGACAGGGACTGGAGGGGGGGCCCCAGCATTTT.

This chain links TRBV19 with TRBJ2-3, with TRBD1 matching 11 bases. With 5 bases clipped from V and 4 bases from J, the junction kept 5 bases outside the gene matches. There are 15 residues in the CDR3. The germline gives CDR1 LNHDA, CDR2 SQIVND (reference sequence). CDR3 sequence reads: CASSARTGGPDTQYF. The CDR3 bases are TGTGCCAGTAGTGCCCGGACAGGGGGCCCAGATACGCAGTATTTT.

The chain carries TRBV28 and TRBJ1-2, with D perhaps TRBD1 (5 bases). The V end lost 2 bases, the J end lost 4 bases, and 11 bases lay between the germline ends. The CDR3 totals 14 residues. Per germline, CDR1 MDHEN and CDR2 SYDVKM. The CDR3 spells CASSLGAGAYGYTF. CDR3 coding DNA: TGTGCCAGCAGTTTAGGAGCTGGGGCCTATGGCTACACCTTC.

J is TRBJ1-2 and V is TRBV15, with D perhaps TRBD1 (5 bases). The CDR3 consists of 14 residues. V gave up 0 bases and J gave up 4 bases, with 9 bases separating them. CDR1 LNHNV and CDR2 YYDKDF come from the germline V gene (reference sequence). CDR3 sequence: CATSREGGVYGYTF. Written as DNA, the CDR3 is TGTGCCACCAGCAGAGAGGGGGGAGTCTATGGCTACACCTTC. The full variable domain, with the rest looked up from reference TRBV15 and TRBJ1-2, is DAMVIQNPRYQVTQFGKPVTLSCSQTLNHNVMYWYQQKSSQAPKLLFHYYDKDFNNEADTPDNFQSRRPNTSFCFLDIRSPGLGDTAMYLCATSREGGVYGYTFGSGTRLTVV.

The count of this clone is one. V gene TRBV7-2 combines with J gene TRBJ2-7; 10 bases fit TRBD2. Per germline, CDR1 SGHTA and CDR2 FQGNSA. The ends lost 3 bases at V and 2 bases at J; junction bases unmatched: 4. The CDR3 spans 15 residues. CDR3: CASSFTSGVAYEQYF. The CDR3 DNA sequence: TGTGCCAGCAGCTTTACTAGCGGGGTAGCCTACGAGCAGTACTTC. The complete variable domain, with remaining parts taken from reference TRBV7-2 and TRBJ2-7, reads GAGVSQSPSNKVTEKGKDVELRCDPISGHTALYWYRQSLGQGLEFLIYFQGNSAPDKSGLPSDRFSAERTGGSVSTLTIQRTQQEDSAVYLCASSFTSGVAYEQYFGPGTRLTVT.

The chain employs TRBV19 and TRBJ1-5; 11 positions agree with TRBD1. The ends lost 4 bases at V and 11 bases at J; junction bases unmatched: 16. Germline CDR1 LNHDA, CDR2 SQIVND (reference sequence). The CDR3 sequence is 17 residues long. As DNA, the CDR3 is TGTGCCAGTAGTACCGGGGGGACAGGGGGGCCTTTAGCGACCCAGCATTTT. As protein: CASSTGGTGGPLATQHF.

The chain has TRBV7-9 and TRBJ1-1, with D tentatively TRBD1 (6 bases). CDR1 is SEHNR, CDR2 FQNEAQ, per germline (reference sequence). V was pared by 1 base and J by 6 bases, with 9 bases between. The CDR3 runs to 13 residues. This chain's CDR3 is CASSLVGAPEAFF. The CDR3 DNA is TGTGCCAGCAGCTTAGTGGGGGCCCCTGAAGCTTTCTTT.

This rearrangement joins TRBV15 to TRBJ2-7, with D possibly matching TRBD1 (5 bases). CDR3 length: 14 amino acids. Germline-derived CDR1 and CDR2 are LNHNV and YYDKDF (reference sequence). V lost 0 bases to trimming and J lost 4 bases, with 10 bases between them. CDR3 loop: CATSRDLQGYEQYF. The CDR3 DNA sequence: TGTGCCACCAGCAGAGATCTTCAGGGTTACGAGCAGTACTTC.

The chain links TRBV5-1 to TRBJ2-5, with D unresolved. The CDR3 totals 13 residues. Germline values: CDR1 SGHRS, CDR2 YFSETQ. Trimming cost V 2 bases and J 3 bases, with 8 bases left between them. The CDR3 loop is CASSFSREETQYF. DNA for the CDR3: TGCGCCAGCAGCTTTAGCCGTGAAGAGACCCAGTACTTC. Full variable domain (missing parts from reference TRBV5-1 and TRBJ2-5): KAGVTQTPRYLIKTRGQQVTLSCSPISGHRSVSWYQQTPGQGLQFLFEYFSETQRNKGNFPGRFSGRQFSNSRSEMNVSTLELGDSALYLCASSFSREETQYFGPGTRLLVL.

The gene calls are TRBV27 and TRBJ2-1; 7 positions agree with TRBD1. The CDR3 extends over 14 amino acids. Germline CDR1 and CDR2: MNHEY and SMNVEV (reference sequence). After removal of 3 bases from V and 10 bases from J, the junction contained 9 bases not matched to a gene. CDR3 nucleotides: TGTGCCAGCAGTTTCGGGACAGCGTCCACCGAGCAGTTCTTC. As protein: CASSFGTASTEQFF.

This chain joins TRBV18 and TRBJ1-3, with 7 bases lining up with TRBD1. CDR1 and CDR2 (germline): KGHSH, LQKENI. CDR3 size: 16 residues. Trimming cost V 3 bases and J 0 bases; bases outside gene matches: 5. In nucleotides, the CDR3 is TGTGCCAGCTCACCCACAGGGGCCTTCTCTGGAAACACCATATATTTT. Translated: CASSPTGAFSGNTIYF.

This clone was seen only once. The rearrangement uses TRBV7-3 and TRBJ1-2; 7 bases are shared with TRBD1. The CDR3 extends over 13 amino acids. Germline-derived CDR1 and CDR2 are SGHTA and FQGTGA. The J segment lost 4 bases and the V segment lost 3 bases, leaving 2 bases of the junction unmatched. CDR3 nucleotide sequence: TGTGCCAGCAGCTTTGGGACAGTCTATGGCTACACCTTC. Protein sequence: CASSFGTVYGYTF.

V usage is TRBV19 and J usage is TRBJ2-2, with TRBD1 identical over 7 bases. Germline loops: CDR1 LNHDA, CDR2 SQIVND (reference sequence). The CDR3 is 15 residues long. Trimming at V came to 3 bases and at J to 4 bases, leaving 5 bases not matched to a gene. DNA for the CDR3: TGTGCCAGTAGTATTGACAGGGTGGCCACCGGGGAGCTGTTTTTT. Translating gives CASSIDRVATGELFF.

The chain couples TRBV9 to TRBJ2-7; D unresolved. The germline V gene encodes CDR1 SGDLS and CDR2 YYNGEE. The V end was cut by 0 bases, the J end by 6 bases, with 13 bases between. This CDR3 spans 14 amino acids. CDR3 region: CASSVGQYLGEQYF. The CDR3 DNA reads TGTGCCAGCAGCGTAGGCCAGTACCTTGGCGAGCAGTACTTC. Using reference TRBV9 and TRBJ2-7 for the parts outside the CDR3, the full variable domain is DSGVTQTPKHLITATGQRVTLRCSPRSGDLSVYWYQQSLDQGLQFLIQYYNGEERAKGNILERFSAQQFPDLHSELNLSSLELGDSALYFCASSVGQYLGEQYFGPGTRLTVT.

This chain uses TRBV30 with TRBJ2-2; D is uncertain. Trimming shortened V by 0 bases and J by 8 bases, and 10 bases separated the two germline ends. Per the germline V gene, CDR1 is GTSNPN and CDR2 is SVGIG (reference sequence). The CDR3 runs 13 residues. As DNA, the CDR3 is TGTGCCTGGAGTGTATTACCTAGGGGGGAGCTGTTTTTT. It is translated as CAWSVLPRGELFF.

The chain has TRBV7-8 and TRBJ2-7; 9 nucleotides agree with TRBD2. This CDR3 is 16 amino acids long. From germline, CDR1 is SGHVS and CDR2 FQNEAQ. The V segment lost 1 base and the J segment 5 bases; nucleotides outside the gene matches: 9. This CDR3 is CASSLESGGLAHEQYF. The CDR3 region has the DNA TGTGCCAGCAGCTTAGAATCGGGGGGACTAGCCCACGAGCAGTACTTC.

The J gene is TRBJ1-1, the V gene TRBV3-1 (or the pseudogene TRBV3-2); 7 bases are shared with TRBD1. This CDR3 comprises 11 residues. The J segment lost 7 bases and the V segment lost 4 bases, leaving 0 bases of the junction unmatched. CDR1 LGHDT and CDR2 YNNKEL come from the germline V gene (reference sequence). DNA of the CDR3: TGTGCCAGCAGCCGGACAGGTGAAGCTTTCTTT. It codes for CASSRTGEAFF.

This chain joins TRBV10-3 and TRBJ2-7; D possibly corresponds to TRBD2 (7 bases). CDR1 is ENHRY and CDR2 is SYGVKD in the germline V gene. The CDR3 sequence is 16 residues long. The ends were cut back, 8 bases at V and 0 bases at J, with 20 bases in the middle. The CDR3 nucleotides are TGTGCCATCCGTGGGGGGCGGGGGACCTACTCCTACGAGCAGTACTTC. Translation gives CAIRGGRGTYSYEQYF.

The J gene is TRBJ1-4, the V gene TRBV5-1, with 7 nucleotides matching TRBD1. V was clipped by 3 bases and J by 1 base; unmatched bases: 3. This CDR3 spans 15 amino acids. CDR1 SGHRS and CDR2 YFSETQ come from the germline V gene. CDR3 loop: CASSSGDRTNEKLFF. The CDR3 DNA is TGCGCCAGCAGCTCGGGGGACAGAACTAATGAAAAACTGTTTTTT.

The rearrangement uses TRBV3-1 (or the pseudogene TRBV3-2) and TRBJ2-1; 7 nucleotides align to TRBD2. The CDR3 is 19 residues long. Trimming at V came to 0 bases and at J to 4 bases, leaving 15 bases not matched to a gene. Germline-derived CDR1 and CDR2 are LGHDT and YNNKEL (reference sequence). The CDR3 DNA is TGTGCCAGCAGCCAAGATAGGAACGGAGCGGGGAGGATGTACAATGAGCAGTTCTTC. It encodes CASSQDRNGAGRMYNEQFF.

The CDR3 loop is CASRLLDRGKSNQPQHF. The DNA of the CDR3 is TGTGCCAGTAGGTTACTTGACAGGGGGAAGAGCAATCAGCCCCAGCATTTT. The rearrangement joins TRBV19 to TRBJ1-5; 9 bases map to TRBD1. Germline V gene lookup returns CDR1 LNHDA and CDR2 SQIVND (reference sequence). CDR3 size: 17 residues. J lost 1 base, V lost 6 bases, and 10 bases had no gene match.

The chain uses TRBV9 and TRBJ1-2; D is ambiguous. This CDR3 is 14 amino acids long. Germline CDR1 is SGDLS and CDR2 is YYNGEE. The V end lost 4 bases, the J end lost 4 bases, and 14 bases lay between the germline ends. In nucleotides, the CDR3 is TGTGCCAGCAGCCCTGGAGTCGGCCCCTATGGCTACACCTTC. Protein sequence: CASSPGVGPYGYTF.

This clone was detected only once. The V gene is TRBV11-2, the J gene TRBJ1-6, with D uncertain. Germline-derived CDR1 and CDR2 are SGHAT and FQNNGV. This CDR3 spans 13 amino acids. Deletions cut 0 bases from V and 13 bases from J, with 10 bases between. CDR3 region: CASSLESGAPLHF. The CDR3 region has the DNA TGTGCCAGCAGCTTAGAGTCCGGAGCCCCCCTCCACTTT.

The genes are TRBV30 and TRBJ2-7, with 7 bases fitting TRBD2. From germline, CDR1 is GTSNPN and CDR2 SVGIG (reference sequence). CDR3 length: 14 residues. With 4 bases clipped from V and 4 bases from J, the junction kept 10 bases outside the gene matches. The chain's CDR3 is CAWKLGGSGYEQYF. In DNA, the CDR3 is TGTGCCTGGAAACTGGGGGGGAGCGGGTACGAGCAGTACTTC.

This clone appeared once. The chain employs TRBV7-2 and TRBJ2-1; TRBD2 agrees at 10 bases. The germline CDR1 and CDR2 sequences are SGHTA and FQGNSA. The CDR3 contains 15 residues. Unmatched junction bases numbered 8, after V lost 2 bases and J lost 10 bases. The CDR3 reads CASSLIAGGYGEQFF. The CDR3 nucleotides read TGTGCCAGCAGCTTAATAGCGGGGGGCTACGGGGAGCAGTTCTTC.

This chain uses TRBV14 with TRBJ2-4; tentative D call: TRBD1 (7 bases). This CDR3 is 14 amino acids long. V dropped 4 bases and J dropped 6 bases, with 13 bases sitting between them. The germline CDR1 and CDR2 sequences are SGHDN and FVKESK. CDR3 sequence (DNA): TGTGCCAGCAGCCCCGCAGGGGGAGGAAACATTCAGTACTTC. Its protein is CASSPAGGGNIQYF.

V and J are TRBV4-2 and TRBJ2-7, with 7 bases lining up with TRBD2. The germline V gene has CDR1 LGHNA and CDR2 YNFKEQ. The CDR3 consists of 15 residues. J was trimmed by 2 bases and V by 3 bases; bases with no gene match: 7. DNA of the CDR3: TGTGCCAGCAGCCAGGGGGAGGGCCTCCCCTACGAGCAGTACTTC. Protein: CASSQGEGLPYEQYF.

The V call is TRBV13, the J call TRBJ2-1; no clear D gene. The germline V and J ends were trimmed by 5 bases and 0 bases, with 8 bases remaining between them. This CDR3 comprises 14 residues. Germline loops: CDR1 PRHDT, CDR2 FYEKMQ (reference sequence). The CDR3 DNA reads TGTGCCAGCAGCCCCTACAGCTCCTACAATGAGCAGTTCTTC. Translation: CASSPYSSYNEQFF.

The V call is TRBV11-2, the J call TRBJ2-3; D not certain. The CDR3 is 12 residues long. Germline V CDR1 and CDR2: SGHAT, FQNNGV. The V gene lost 4 bases and the J gene lost 5 bases, with 7 bases spanning the gap. The CDR3 loop is CASSSSRDTQYF. Here the CDR3 DNA reads TGTGCCAGCAGCTCGAGTAGAGATACGCAGTATTTT.